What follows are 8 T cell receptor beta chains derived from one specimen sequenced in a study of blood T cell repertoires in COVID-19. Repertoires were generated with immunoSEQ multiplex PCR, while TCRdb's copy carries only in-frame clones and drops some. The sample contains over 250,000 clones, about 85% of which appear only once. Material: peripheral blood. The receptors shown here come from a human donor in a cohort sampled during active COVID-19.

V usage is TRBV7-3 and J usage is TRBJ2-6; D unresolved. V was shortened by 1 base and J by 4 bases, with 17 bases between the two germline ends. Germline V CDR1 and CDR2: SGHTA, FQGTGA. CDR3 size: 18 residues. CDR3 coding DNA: TGTGCCAGCAGCTTAAATCCCGGCGGTAGTTTGGGGGCCAACGTCCTGACTTTC. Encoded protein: CASSLNPGGSLGANVLTF. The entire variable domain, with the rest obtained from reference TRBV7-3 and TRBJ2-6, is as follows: GAGVSQTPSNKVTEKGKYVELRCDPISGHTALYWYRQSLGQGPEFLIYFQGTGAADDSGLPNDRFFAVRPEGSVSTLKIQRTERGDSAVYLCASSLNPGGSLGANVLTFGAGSRLTVL.

CDR3 nucleotides: TGTGCCTGGAGTTTAGAGGGAGGAAGGGAGACCCAGTACTTC. It encodes CAWSLEGGRETQYF. This chain uses TRBV30 with TRBJ2-5; tentatively, D is TRBD2 (6 bases). The CDR3 length is 14 residues. V lost 2 bases, J lost 5 bases, and 15 bases lay in between. Looked up from germline, CDR1 is GTSNPN and CDR2 is SVGIG (reference sequence).

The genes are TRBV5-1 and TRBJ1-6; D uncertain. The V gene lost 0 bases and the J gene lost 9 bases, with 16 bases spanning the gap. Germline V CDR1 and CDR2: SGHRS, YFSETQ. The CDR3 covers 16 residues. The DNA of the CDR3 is TGCGCCAGCAGCTTGGACGGCTCTTCCGGAGGTTCACCCCTCCACTTT. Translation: CASSLDGSSGGSPLHF.

The CDR3 protein is CASRGLAASSYNEQFF. The CDR3, as DNA: TGTGCCAGCAGGGGACTAGCGGCGAGCTCCTACAATGAGCAGTTCTTC. V usage is TRBV2 and J usage is TRBJ2-1, with TRBD2 matching over 11 bases. In germline, CDR1 is SNHLY, CDR2 FYNNEI. The CDR3 consists of 16 residues. J was trimmed by 0 bases and V by 6 bases; bases with no gene match: 4.

The CDR3 reads CATSDWSSGRVINEQFF. CDR3 nucleotides: TGTGCCACCAGTGATTGGAGTAGCGGGAGGGTTATCAATGAGCAGTTCTTC. The genes are TRBV24-1 and TRBJ2-1; TRBD2 matches 11 bases. The germline CDR1 and CDR2 sequences are KGHDR and SFDVKD. The CDR3 covers 17 residues. After removal of 2 bases from V and 6 bases from J, the junction contained 8 bases not matched to a gene.

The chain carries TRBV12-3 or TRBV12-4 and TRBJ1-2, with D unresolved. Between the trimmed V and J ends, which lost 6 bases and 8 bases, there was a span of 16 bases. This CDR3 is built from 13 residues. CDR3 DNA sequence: TGTGCCAGCAGATCTACCCTCGGTGAAGGCTACACCTTC. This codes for CASRSTLGEGYTF.

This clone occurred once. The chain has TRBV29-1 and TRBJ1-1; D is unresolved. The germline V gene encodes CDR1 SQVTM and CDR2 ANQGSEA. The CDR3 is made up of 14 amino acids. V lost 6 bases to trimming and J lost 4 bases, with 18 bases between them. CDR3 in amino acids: CSVSGWERSTEAFF. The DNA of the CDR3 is TGCAGCGTGAGCGGGTGGGAACGTAGCACTGAAGCTTTCTTT.

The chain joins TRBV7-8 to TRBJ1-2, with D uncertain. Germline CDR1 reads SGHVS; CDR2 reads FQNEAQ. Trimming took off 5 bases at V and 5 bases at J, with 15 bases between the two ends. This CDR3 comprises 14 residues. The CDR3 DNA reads TGTGCCAGCAGCACCCGGACGGGAGTTTATGGCTACACCTTC. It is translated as CASSTRTGVYGYTF.